These 30 T cell receptor beta chains came from one sample sequenced in a study of PD-1 blockade in classical Hodgkin lymphoma. Patients all relapsed after autologous stem cell transplantation, and there was variation in brentuximab vedotin exposure. Clones were sequenced by immunoSEQ multiplex PCR, and TCRdb holds only the in-frame ones, with some missing. This sample yields around 16,000 clones, of which approximately 83% are seen a single time; more than 35% belongs to the top ten. This specimen was peripheral blood mononuclear cells (PBMCs), taken before the second cycle of nivolumab. These receptors were collected from a human donor with classical Hodgkin lymphoma.

The chain recombines TRBV7-6 with TRBJ2-6, with D tentatively TRBD2 (5 bases). CDR3 length: 15 amino acids. CDR1 is SGHVS and CDR2 is FNYEAQ in the germline V gene. Trimming removed 11 bases from V and 2 bases from J, with 16 bases in between. For the CDR3, the DNA is TGTGCCTACACGGATGGAGCGGCTGGGGCCAACGTCCTGACTTTC. As protein: CAYTDGAAGANVLTF.

The V and J genes are TRBV21-1 and TRBJ2-3. TRBV21-1 is marked as a pseudogene. The CDR3 consists of 17 residues. CDR3 bases: TGTGCCAGCGGCGATGTTTCGGGACGGACGGGAACAGATACGCAGTATTTT. This translates into CASGDVSGRTGTDTQYF.

The chain links TRBV27 to TRBJ1-2; 9 bases match TRBD1. Trimming at V came to 4 bases and at J to 8 bases, leaving 11 bases not matched to a gene. CDR3 size: 15 residues. Germline CDR1 is MNHEY and CDR2 is SMNVEV (reference sequence). This CDR3 is CASSYLGQGKGGYTF. The CDR3 DNA is TGTGCCAGCAGTTACCTCGGACAGGGGAAGGGGGGCTACACCTTC.

V and J are TRBV19 and TRBJ1-5; TRBD1 matches 8 bases. J was trimmed by 0 bases and V by 8 bases; bases with no gene match: 0. This CDR3 has 13 amino acids. The germline V gene has CDR1 LNHDA and CDR2 SQIVND (reference sequence). The CDR3 reads CASGQGSNQPQHF. Here the CDR3 DNA reads TGTGCCAGTGGACAGGGTAGCAATCAGCCCCAGCATTTT.

The V and J genes are TRBV9 and TRBJ2-1; D is perhaps TRBD1 or TRBD2 (5 bases each). V lost 6 bases and J 4 bases, leaving 20 bases between the germline ends. The CDR3 contains 16 residues. Germline-derived CDR1 and CDR2 are SGDLS and YYNGEE. The CDR3 is CASTRGRDLLYNEQFF. Here the CDR3 DNA reads TGTGCCAGCACTAGGGGACGGGATCTGCTTTACAATGAGCAGTTCTTC.

The chain carries TRBV29-1 and TRBJ2-7; D gene uncertain. This CDR3 is built from 13 residues. Germline CDR1 and CDR2: SQVTM and ANQGSEA. The V gene lost 0 bases and the J gene lost 4 bases, with 10 bases spanning the gap. The CDR3, as DNA: TGCAGCGTTGAAGATCGAGACAAGTACGAGCAGTACTTC. It translates to CSVEDRDKYEQYF.

The chain is built from TRBV7-8 and TRBJ2-1, with D uncertain. This CDR3 comprises 14 residues. The V gene lost 4 bases and the J gene lost 5 bases, with 12 bases spanning the gap. Per germline, CDR1 SGHVS and CDR2 FQNEAQ. The CDR3 protein is CASSWGWVDNEQFF. CDR3 DNA sequence: TGTGCCAGCAGCTGGGGATGGGTGGACAATGAGCAGTTCTTC.

V usage is TRBV7-8 and J usage is TRBJ2-7, with 8 bases lining up with TRBD1. V shed 3 bases and J 4 bases; nucleotides not matched to a gene: 5. The CDR3 extends over 14 amino acids. The germline V gene has CDR1 SGHVS and CDR2 FQNEAQ. The CDR3 is CASSFGTGSYEQYF. CDR3 DNA sequence: TGTGCCAGCAGCTTTGGGACAGGCAGTTACGAGCAGTACTTC.

The chain joins TRBV5-1 to TRBJ2-7; possible D gene TRBD1, 5 bases. The CDR3 contains 14 residues. Germline values: CDR1 SGHRS, CDR2 YFSETQ. The V and J ends lost 0 bases and 1 base respectively, with 8 bases between them. As DNA, the CDR3 is TGCGCCAGCAGCTTGGGACAGTCATCCTACGAGCAGTACTTC. Encoded protein: CASSLGQSSYEQYF.

In this sample, this clone turned up once. The chain links TRBV7-9 to TRBJ2-7; TRBD2 matches at 7 bases. The V gene end was trimmed by 5 bases and the J gene end by 2 bases; junction bases not matched to a gene: 12. The CDR3 sequence is 16 residues long. Germline CDR1 and CDR2: SEHNR and FQNEAQ (reference sequence). The DNA for the CDR3 is TGTGCCAGCAGCCCACCTCTCGCGGGAGAGGCCTACGAGCAGTACTTC. Its translation is CASSPPLAGEAYEQYF.

J is TRBJ2-6 and V is TRBV5-1, with D tentatively TRBD1 (5 bases). CDR1 SGHRS and CDR2 YFSETQ come from the germline V gene. V lost 1 base, J lost 0 bases, and 14 bases lay in between. The CDR3 is 18 amino acids. The CDR3 loop reads CASSLLPGIRSGANVLTF. DNA of the CDR3: TGCGCCAGCAGCTTGCTGCCAGGGATTCGCTCTGGGGCCAACGTCCTGACTTTC.

The chain links TRBV18 to TRBJ2-7; D might be TRBD2 (5 bases). The CDR3 runs to 14 residues. Germline CDR1 reads KGHSH; CDR2 reads LQKENI. Trimming left V 0 bases short and J 0 bases short, with 6 bases between. CDR3 amino acids: CASSPPSASYEQYF. As DNA, the CDR3 is TGTGCCAGCTCACCACCTAGCGCCTCCTACGAGCAGTACTTC.

This clone occurred once. The chain carries TRBV7-9 and TRBJ2-7, with 8 bases aligning to TRBD1. The CDR3 loop spans 12 amino acids. Per the germline V gene, CDR1 is SEHNR and CDR2 is FQNEAQ (reference sequence). The V and J ends lost 5 bases and 7 bases, in that order; junction bases with no gene match: 4. The CDR3 DNA reads as TGTGCCAGCAGCGAGACAGGGGATGAGCAGTACTTC. This sequence encodes CASSETGDEQYF. Based on the CDR3 plus reference TRBV7-9 and TRBJ2-7, the full variable domain is DTGVSQNPRHKITKRGQNVTFRCDPISEHNRLYWYRQTLGQGPEFLTYFQNEAQLEKSRLLSDRFSAERPKGSFSTLEIQRTEQGDSAMYLCASSETGDEQYFGPGTRLTVT.

The genes are TRBV30 and TRBJ1-1, with TRBD1 matching over 8 bases. Unmatched junction bases numbered 4, after V lost 0 bases and J lost 4 bases. Germline lookup yields CDR1 GTSNPN and CDR2 SVGIG (reference sequence). The CDR3 has 14 amino acids. In DNA form, the CDR3 reads TGTGCCTGGAGTGTACTAACAGGGGGCACTGAAGCTTTCTTT. The encoded protein is CAWSVLTGGTEAFF.

The chain links TRBV5-5 to TRBJ2-5; D is undetermined. Trimming shortened V by 0 bases and J by 1 base, and 4 bases separated the two germline ends. The CDR3 covers 13 residues. CDR1 and CDR2 (germline): SGHKS, YYEKEE (reference sequence). This chain's CDR3 is CASSLVTQETQYF. CDR3 in DNA: TGTGCCAGCAGCTTGGTGACCCAAGAGACCCAGTACTTC.

This clone was detected once. The gene calls are TRBV25-1 and TRBJ1-1, with TRBD1 as a possible D gene (6 bases). The CDR3 spans 13 residues. V was cut by 3 bases and J by 3 bases, with 8 bases left in between. Germline CDR1 MGHDK, CDR2 SYGVNS. CDR3 in DNA: TGTGCCAGCAGTGACCACAGGGACACTGAAGCTTTCTTT. Encoded protein: CASSDHRDTEAFF.

This chain links TRBV2 with TRBJ1-5; D not resolved. The germline CDR1 and CDR2 sequences are SNHLY and FYNNEI. The CDR3 runs to 13 residues. Trimming pared 1 base from V and 6 bases from J, leaving 7 bases between. The CDR3 nucleotides are TGTGCCAGCAGTGAAGGGAAAAGTCAGCCCCAGCATTTT. Its protein product is CASSEGKSQPQHF.

The chain couples TRBV7-9 to TRBJ2-5, with D unclear. The CDR3 covers 13 residues. V lost 2 bases, J lost 5 bases, and 9 bases lay in between. CDR1 is SEHNR and CDR2 is FQNEAQ in the germline V gene (reference sequence). CDR3 loop: CASSLRSAETQYF. In DNA, the CDR3 is TGTGCCAGCAGCTTAAGGTCTGCGGAGACCCAGTACTTC.

This clone showed up just once. The chain recombines TRBV9 with TRBJ2-7; the D gene is possibly TRBD2 (7 bases). Germline assignment: CDR1 SGDLS and CDR2 YYNGEE. The CDR3 is 14 residues long. V gave up 4 bases and J gave up 5 bases, with 16 bases separating them. For the CDR3, the DNA is TGTGCCAGCAGCCGATTAGGGGGGGGCCACGAGCAGTACTTC. Residues: CASSRLGGGHEQYF.

The rearrangement joins TRBV14 to TRBJ1-1; TRBD1 might be the D (6 bases). The germline gives CDR1 SGHDN, CDR2 FVKESK. The V end lost 2 bases, the J end lost 8 bases, and 15 bases lay between the germline ends. The CDR3 covers 14 residues. CDR3 region: CASSQTIQGREAFF. The DNA of the CDR3 is TGTGCCAGCAGCCAAACCATCCAGGGGCGAGAAGCTTTCTTT. The variable domain in full, with the rest retrieved from reference TRBV14 and TRBJ1-1, is EAGVTQFPSHSVIEKGQTVTLRCDPISGHDNLYWYRRVMGKEIKFLLHFVKESKQDESGMPNNRFLAERTGGTYSTLKVQPAELEDSGVYFCASSQTIQGREAFFGQGTRLTVV.

The chain couples TRBV19 to TRBJ1-5, with 8 bases that match TRBD1. The CDR3 length is 14 residues. J was trimmed by 4 bases and V by 6 bases; bases with no gene match: 5. Germline loops: CDR1 LNHDA, CDR2 SQIVND (reference sequence). CDR3 protein: CASRGQAGNQPQHF. CDR3 bases: TGTGCCAGTAGGGGACAGGCGGGGAATCAGCCCCAGCATTTT.

Only one count was recorded for this clone. This chain links TRBV19 with TRBJ2-7; TRBD1 aligns across 8 bases. The CDR3 runs 11 residues. The germline CDR1 and CDR2 sequences are LNHDA and SQIVND (reference sequence). The junction had 6 bases not matched to a gene; V was cut back by 10 bases and J by 7 bases. In DNA form, the CDR3 reads TGTGCCACCCGGACAGGGCAAGAGCAGTACTTC. Its translation is CATRTGQEQYF.

Here the CDR3 reads CASSYSITGGVEQFF. In DNA form, the CDR3 reads TGTGCCAGCAGTTACTCGATTACGGGGGGGGTTGAGCAGTTCTTC. The gene calls are TRBV6-5 and TRBJ2-1; 8 nucleotides line up with TRBD2. Germline V gene sequence: CDR1 MNHEY, CDR2 SVGAGI. The CDR3 length is 15 residues. The trim removed 0 bases at V and 9 bases at J, leaving 7 bases unmatched.

This clone appeared a single time. The chain has TRBV15 and TRBJ1-2; the match to TRBD1 covers 7 bases. Germline CDR1 reads LNHNV; CDR2 reads YYDKDF (reference sequence). V shed 3 bases and J 0 bases; nucleotides not matched to a gene: 4. This CDR3 has 15 residues. CDR3 loop: CATSRHRGANYGYTF. CDR3 coding DNA: TGTGCCACCAGCAGGCACAGGGGAGCTAACTATGGCTACACCTTC.

V usage is TRBV5-8 and J usage is TRBJ2-6; tentatively, D is TRBD1 (6 bases). V gave up 0 bases and J gave up 0 bases, with 13 bases separating them. Germline CDR1 SGHTS, CDR2 YDEGEE. There are 18 residues in the CDR3. Written as DNA, the CDR3 is TGTGCCAGCAGCTTGGACCAGGACAGATACTCTGGGGCCAACGTCCTGACTTTC. Translated: CASSLDQDRYSGANVLTF.

The chain couples TRBV10-3 to TRBJ2-2; tentatively, D is TRBD2 (5 bases). Germline lookup yields CDR1 ENHRY and CDR2 SYGVKD. The CDR3 loop spans 16 amino acids. Trimming removed 0 bases at V and 6 bases at J, with 14 bases between. CDR3 in amino acids: CAISESPSSEAGELFF. CDR3 nucleotides: TGTGCCATCAGTGAGTCGCCTAGCTCAGAGGCCGGGGAGCTGTTTTTT.

This chain links TRBV7-9 with TRBJ1-3; unclear D gene. Germline assignment: CDR1 SEHNR and CDR2 FQNEAQ (reference sequence). Trimming cost V 4 bases and J 3 bases, with 7 bases left between them. CDR3 length: 13 amino acids. In DNA form, the CDR3 reads TGTGCCAGCAGCTCCTCGGATGGAAACACCATATATTTT. Residues: CASSSSDGNTIYF.

This chain joins TRBV15 and TRBJ2-1, with no clear D. The V end was cut by 4 bases, the J end by 11 bases, with 15 bases between. The length of the CDR3 is 13 residues. Germline CDR1 is LNHNV and CDR2 is YYDKDF (reference sequence). The CDR3 region has the DNA TGTGCCACCAGCACTTACCAGACCAGCCAGCAGTTCTTC. It yields the protein CATSTYQTSQQFF.

The CDR3, as DNA: TGTGCCAGCAGCACTTCCGGGACAGGGGAAGGCCAGCCCCAGCATTTT. This gives the protein CASSTSGTGEGQPQHF. The J gene is TRBJ1-5, the V gene TRBV7-9; TRBD1 matches at 10 bases. The germline CDR1 and CDR2 sequences are SEHNR and FQNEAQ (reference sequence). The V gene end was trimmed by 5 bases and the J gene end by 7 bases; junction bases not matched to a gene: 11. The CDR3 sequence is 16 residues long.

V gene TRBV7-2 combines with J gene TRBJ2-5; D remains ambiguous. Germline V gene data show CDR1 as SGHTA and CDR2 as FQGNSA. The V end was cut by 2 bases, the J end by 2 bases, with 15 bases between. This CDR3 is 16 amino acids long. CDR3 nucleotide sequence: TGTGCCAGCAGCTTAAATACGCGCGACTTTCAAGAGACCCAGTACTTC. Its translation is CASSLNTRDFQETQYF.